This T cell receptor beta chain was documented in a study of patients and donors after allogeneic stem cell transplantation. Each CDR3 protein is one row after TCRdb ran MiXCR on the RT-PCR reads. This sample has approximately 140,000 distinct CDR3 sequences; over 30% occur once, and the top ten carry around 50%. Germline V gene data show CDR1 as MNHNS and CDR2 as SASEGT. Trimming shortened V by 2 bases and J by 3 bases, and 8 bases separated the two germline ends. This CDR3 has 14 residues. The material sequenced was blood, either unsorted or a sorted T cell fraction (not recorded which). This TCR came from a human donor who was either an allogeneic HSCT recipient or a stem cell or donor lymphocyte infusion donor (not recorded which). It is not recorded whose cells these are; they may come from a transplant donor. This rearrangement joins TRBV6-1 to TRBJ1-5; no definite D call. The DNA of the CDR3 is TGTGCCAGCAGTGAATTACAGACCAATCAGCCCCAGCATTTT. It codes for CASSELQTNQPQHF.